The 10 T cell receptor beta chains presented below share a single source sample, sequenced in a study of cytomegalovirus exposure and HLA in healthy donors. The PCR employed 60 Vbeta primers together with 13 Jbeta primers. Clones were sequenced by immunoSEQ multiplex PCR, and TCRdb holds only the in-frame ones, with some missing. The sample shows some 130,000 clones, 82% of them seen only once. Input material: PBMCs. The source is a boy aged 2 to 10 in good health and CMV-seronegative.

V gene TRBV15 combines with J gene TRBJ2-3; 8 bases align to TRBD2. Trimming took 6 bases from V and 2 from J; bases not matched to a gene: 13. This CDR3 has 17 residues. Looked up from germline, CDR1 is LNHNV and CDR2 is YYDKDF (reference sequence). The CDR3 DNA is TGTGCCACCAGAGCCTTTCTGCTAGCGGGTAACACAGATACGCAGTATTTT. As protein: CATRAFLLAGNTDTQYF.

The rearrangement joins TRBV19 to TRBJ2-1; TRBD1 matches 8 bases. Germline lookup yields CDR1 LNHDA and CDR2 SQIVND (reference sequence). V lost 4 bases, J lost 1 base, and 3 bases stayed unmatched. The CDR3 consists of 15 residues. The CDR3 DNA reads TGTGCCAGTAGTACACAGGGGGGATCCTACAATGAGCAGTTCTTC. It codes for CASSTQGGSYNEQFF.

This sequence joins TRBV19 and TRBJ1-2; 10 bases align to TRBD1. This CDR3 spans 14 amino acids. V lost 2 bases and J lost 6; bases outside the gene matches: 3. Germline assignment: CDR1 LNHDA and CDR2 SQIVND (reference sequence). The CDR3 sequence is CASSIWDRGNGYTF. The CDR3 DNA reads as TGTGCCAGTAGTATATGGGACAGGGGCAATGGCTACACCTTC.

The rearrangement uses TRBV14 and TRBJ1-3; D uncertain. Looked up from germline, CDR1 is SGHDN and CDR2 is FVKESK. The CDR3 covers 14 residues. V lost 6 bases, J lost 0 bases, and 9 bases lay in between. In nucleotides, the CDR3 is TGTGCCAGCAGTCCTACCGCCTCTGGAAACACCATATATTTT. This encodes CASSPTASGNTIYF. Looking up the rest from reference TRBV14 and TRBJ1-3 gives the full variable domain: EAGVTQFPSHSVIEKGQTVTLRCDPISGHDNLYWYRRVMGKEIKFLLHFVKESKQDESGMPNNRFLAERTGGTYSTLKVQPAELEDSGVYFCASSPTASGNTIYFGEGSWLTVV.

The V gene is TRBV7-9, the J gene TRBJ2-1, with 12 bases lining up with TRBD2. Germline trimming cut 5 bases from V and 7 bases from J; bases unmatched to any gene: 9. This CDR3 spans 16 amino acids. Germline V gene lookup returns CDR1 SEHNR and CDR2 FQNEAQ (reference sequence). The DNA for the CDR3 is TGTGCCAGCAGCCCCCTCGGACTAGCGGGACGGAATGAGCAGTTCTTC. This sequence encodes CASSPLGLAGRNEQFF.

This clone has a handful of counts. The V call is TRBV6-1, the J call TRBJ2-2; 13 bases agree with TRBD2. Losses at the gene ends were 3 bases for V and 2 bases for J; bases not matched to a gene: 6. CDR3 length: 18 residues. The V gene's germline CDR1 is MNHNS and CDR2 SASEGT. CDR3 nucleotides: TGTGCCAGCAGTGATAAACTAGCGGGGGGGCCAAACACCGGGGAGCTGTTTTTT. It encodes CASSDKLAGGPNTGELFF.

The rearrangement uses TRBV6-1 and TRBJ2-7, with 11 bases fitting TRBD2. CDR3 length equals 15 residues. Trimming removed 4 bases from V and 0 bases from J; junction bases left unmatched: 2. CDR1 and CDR2 from the germline V gene are MNHNS and SASEGT. Written as DNA, the CDR3 is TGTGCCAGCAGTGGACTAGCGGGGAGCTCCTACGAGCAGTACGTC. This encodes CASSGLAGSSYEQYV.

The J gene is TRBJ1-5, the V gene TRBV2; a weak D match, TRBD1 (6 bases). Trimming took off 1 base at V and 2 bases at J, with 6 bases between the two ends. Germline V gene data show CDR1 as SNHLY and CDR2 as FYNNEI. The length of the CDR3 is 14 residues. CDR3: CASSEGQGNQPQHF. CDR3 coding DNA: TGTGCCAGCAGTGAAGGACAGGGCAATCAGCCCCAGCATTTT.

A few counts support this clone. The V and J genes are TRBV7-3 and TRBJ1-1; 7 bases are a match to TRBD1. CDR3 length: 14 amino acids. Germline CDR1 and CDR2: SGHTA and FQGTGA. With V trimmed by 4 bases and J by 0 bases, 2 bases remained unmatched. CDR3 protein: CASSSTGLNTEAFF. In DNA form, the CDR3 reads TGTGCCAGCAGCTCGACAGGGTTGAACACTGAAGCTTTCTTT.

The V gene is TRBV4-2, the J gene TRBJ1-5; no clear D gene. CDR3 length: 13 residues. The germline V and J ends were trimmed by 4 bases and 6 bases, with 10 bases remaining between them. The germline gives CDR1 LGHNA, CDR2 YNFKEQ. The CDR3 loop is CASSREGGQPQHF. CDR3 bases: TGTGCCAGCAGCCGGGAGGGTGGTCAGCCCCAGCATTTT.